The 12 T cell receptor beta chains below all came from one sample that was sequenced in a study of cytomegalovirus exposure and HLA in healthy donors. The PCR used 60 Vbeta and 13 Jbeta primers. Profiled with immunoSEQ multiplex PCR; TCRdb holds only in-frame clones, not every one. The sample has about 180,000 clones, less than 80% seen once. The sample comprised PBMCs. The receptors were gathered from a man aged 18 to 30 in good health and CMV-seronegative.

The chain recombines TRBV9 with TRBJ2-7; 12 bases map to TRBD2. Germline V gives CDR1 SGDLS, CDR2 YYNGEE. The V segment lost 5 bases and the J segment 5 bases; nucleotides outside the gene matches: 8. CDR3 length: 15 amino acids. The CDR3 nucleotides read TGTGCCAGCAGTCCTAGACTAGCGGGAGCCAACGAGCAGTACTTC. As protein: CASSPRLAGANEQYF.

The rearrangement joins TRBV28 to TRBJ2-7, with 8 bases matching TRBD2. CDR1 and CDR2 (germline): MDHEN, SYDVKM. The trim removed 9 bases at V and 3 bases at J, leaving 16 bases unmatched. This CDR3 has 16 amino acids. CDR3 sequence: CASTGGGGIRNYEQYF. CDR3 sequence (DNA): TGTGCCAGTACGGGGGGGGGTGGGATAAGAAACTACGAGCAGTACTTC.

This chain uses TRBV2 with TRBJ2-2; 12 bases line up with TRBD2. Per germline, CDR1 SNHLY and CDR2 FYNNEI. CDR3 length equals 15 residues. The J segment lost 3 bases and the V segment lost 8 bases, leaving 4 bases of the junction unmatched. The CDR3 DNA sequence: TGTGCCAGCGGAAGACTAGCGGGGGACACCGGGGAGCTGTTTTTT. This codes for CASGRLAGDTGELFF.

The chain joins TRBV29-1 to TRBJ1-1, with D tentatively TRBD1 (5 bases). V was pared by 8 bases and J by 0 bases, with 16 bases between. This CDR3 is 14 amino acids long. CDR1 SQVTM and CDR2 ANQGSEA come from the germline V gene. The CDR3 is CSTAGQHMNTEAFF. In nucleotides, the CDR3 is TGCAGCACTGCAGGGCAGCACATGAACACTGAAGCTTTCTTT.

This chain links TRBV20-1 with TRBJ1-2; no definite D call. Trimming took 5 bases from V and 8 from J, leaving 12 bases between them. Germline CDR1 is DFQATT and CDR2 is SNEGSKA (reference sequence). The CDR3 is made up of 11 amino acids. CDR3 nucleotides: TGCAGTGCTCCAGGTCGCTCGGGCTACACCTTC. It encodes CSAPGRSGYTF.

This clone has a handful of counts. The chain joins TRBV2 to TRBJ2-1; 8 bases are a match to TRBD1. CDR1 and CDR2 from the germline V gene are SNHLY and FYNNEI. This CDR3 comprises 13 residues. With V trimmed by 5 bases and J by 6 bases, 3 bases remained unmatched. CDR3 sequence: CASSLQGGNEQFF. In nucleotides, the CDR3 is TGTGCCAGCAGTTTACAGGGGGGCAATGAGCAGTTCTTC. The variable domain in full, completed from reference TRBV2 and TRBJ2-1, reads EPEVTQTPSHQVTQMGQEVILRCVPISNHLYFYWYRQILGQKVEFLVSFYNNEISEKSEIFDDQFSVERPDGSNFTLKIRSTKLEDSAMYFCASSLQGGNEQFFGPGTRLTVL.

The V call is TRBV7-9, the J call TRBJ1-5; D may be TRBD1 (5 bases). Germline CDR1 reads SEHNR; CDR2 reads FQNEAQ (reference sequence). The V end lost 4 bases, the J end lost 2 bases, and 6 bases lay between the germline ends. The CDR3 consists of 13 residues. This CDR3 reads CASSWGRNQPQHF. The CDR3 DNA reads TGTGCCAGCAGCTGGGGCCGCAATCAGCCCCAGCATTTT.

This sequence joins TRBV30 and TRBJ1-1; tentative D call: TRBD1 (5 bases). V was clipped by 3 bases and J by 3 bases, with 11 bases between them. The length of the CDR3 is 13 residues. The germline V gene has CDR1 GTSNPN and CDR2 SVGIG (reference sequence). The CDR3 reads CAWSGGSDTEAFF. In DNA form, the CDR3 reads TGTGCCTGGAGCGGGGGTTCGGACACTGAAGCTTTCTTT. Full variable domain (missing parts from reference TRBV30 and TRBJ1-1): SQTIHQWPATLVQPVGSPLSLECTVEGTSNPNLYWYRQAAGRGLQLLFYSVGIGQISSEVPQNLSASRPQDRQFILSSKKLLLSDSGFYLCAWSGGSDTEAFFGQGTRLTVV.

This clone showed up just once. V usage is TRBV11-2 and J usage is TRBJ2-3; 12 bases map to TRBD2. This CDR3 region has 20 residues. Unmatched junction bases numbered 14, after V lost 0 bases and J lost 4 bases. Germline V gives CDR1 SGHAT, CDR2 FQNNGV. The CDR3 loop reads CASSLEGAASGGGRADTQYF. The DNA for the CDR3 is TGTGCCAGCAGCTTAGAAGGGGCGGCTAGCGGGGGGGGAAGGGCAGATACGCAGTATTTT.

Note on this clone: One end of the junction varies from germline; a read error may be responsible. The chain carries TRBV7-7 and TRBJ1-1; D is undetermined. The CDR3 is made up of 13 amino acids. Germline assignment: CDR1 SSHAT and CDR2 FNYEAQ (reference sequence). CDR3 DNA: TGTGCTAGCAGCTTAGAATCCGGTTCTGAAGCTTTCTTT. As protein: CASSLESGSEAFF.

The chain employs TRBV5-1 and TRBJ2-2; 7 nucleotides line up with TRBD2. CDR1 is SGHRS and CDR2 is YFSETQ in the germline V gene. V dropped 4 bases and J dropped 2; count of bases not matched to a gene: 5. The CDR3 is 15 amino acids. The CDR3 region has the DNA TGCGCCAGCAGCGTGGCTAGCGGAAACACCGGGGAGCTGTTTTTT. Its translation: CASSVASGNTGELFF.

This clone appeared once. V and J are TRBV6-6 and TRBJ1-3; D unclear. Germline V gene data show CDR1 as MNHNY and CDR2 as SVGAGI (reference sequence). V gave up 5 bases and J gave up 0 bases, with 8 bases separating them. This CDR3 comprises 14 residues. The CDR3 spells CASSGGISGNTIYF. Written as DNA, the CDR3 is TGTGCCAGCAGTGGCGGAATCTCTGGAAACACCATATATTTT.